Listed here are 24 T cell receptor beta chains from one sample, sequenced in a study of T cell clonality in common variable immunodeficiency. Produced via immunoSEQ multiplex PCR; TCRdb's table is partial and in-frame only. Altogether about 52,000 clones were found in the sample, and no singletons occur. The sequencing input was peripheral blood mononuclear cells. Receptors were obtained from a person between 18 and 75 years old in good health.

This clone appeared many times. The read ends 3 residues before the CDR3 terminus; that terminus is restored from the germline J gene. This chain connects TRBV5-1 to TRBJ1-1; 8 bases fit TRBD1. This CDR3 is 16 amino acids long. J lost 4 bases, V lost 1 base, and 9 bases had no gene match. Germline CDR1 SGHRS, CDR2 YFSETQ. The CDR3 reads CASSLTTGAPTTEAFF. The sequenced part of the CDR3 DNA is TGCGCCAGCAGCTTGACGACAGGGGCCCCGACCACTGAA.

This clone was observed at least ten times. The CDR3 end is not reached by the read, which stops 3 residues before it; the germline J gene fills it in. The rearrangement links TRBV7-8 to TRBJ2-2, with D possibly being TRBD1 (5 bases). Germline-derived CDR1 and CDR2 are SGHVS and FQNEAQ. This CDR3 has 16 amino acids. Trimming took 5 bases from V and 6 from J, leaving 19 bases between them. Incomplete CDR3 DNA: TGTGCCAGCAGCCCCACCGCAGGGTATTCCCCCGGGGAG. It is translated as CASSPTAGYSPGE. The CDR3 in full is CASSPTAGYSPGELFF.

This clone was counted a few times. The CDR3 end falls 3 residues outside the read, so it is completed with the germline J gene. The genes are TRBV7-9 and TRBJ2-7; TRBD1 matches at 7 bases. The trim removed 1 base at V and 5 bases at J, leaving 8 bases unmatched. Per the germline V gene, CDR1 is SEHNR and CDR2 is FQNEAQ (reference sequence). CDR3 length: 15 amino acids. This chain's CDR3 is CASSLDSGQSHEQYF. Partial CDR3 DNA: TGTGCCAGCAGCTTAGATTCGGGACAGTCCCACGAG.

This clone has a count of ten or more. Sequencing ends 3 residues short of the CDR3 end; the germline J gene provides the rest. V and J are TRBV6-4 and TRBJ1-2; 8 bases match TRBD1. In germline, CDR1 is MRHNA, CDR2 SNTAGT. CDR3 length: 15 amino acids. The CDR3 sequence is CASRGRGQGVGGYTF. Partial CDR3 DNA: TGTGCCAGCAGAGGCCGCGGACAGGGCGTCGGAGGC.

Many counts were recorded for this clone. The missing CDR3 end, 3 residues past where the read stops, is filled in from the germline J gene. J is TRBJ2-5 and V is TRBV29-1; D gene ambiguous. The CDR3 extends over 11 amino acids. Germline CDR1 reads SQVTM; CDR2 reads ANQGSEA. The V gene lost 4 bases and the J gene lost 4 bases, with 7 bases spanning the gap. The DNA read from the CDR3 is TGCAGCGTTGTAAGAGGAGAGACC. Its translation: CSVVRGET. The full CDR3 protein reads CSVVRGETQYF. Variable domain in full (rest from reference TRBV29-1 and TRBJ2-5): SAVISQKPSRDICQRGTSLTIQCQVDSQVTMMFWYRQQPGQSLTLIATANQGSEATYESGFVIDKFPISRPNLTFSTLTVSNMSPEDSSIYLCSVVRGETQYFGPGTRLLVL.

Many counts were recorded for this clone. The read finishes 3 residues shy of the CDR3 end, and the germline J gene is used to complete it. The V gene is TRBV30, the J gene TRBJ1-2, with 7 bases matching TRBD1. The CDR3 extends over 15 amino acids. Trimming removed 0 bases from V and 4 bases from J; junction bases left unmatched: 8. From germline, CDR1 is GTSNPN and CDR2 SVGIG (reference sequence). Incomplete CDR3 DNA: TGTGCCTGGAGTGTTGGAGGGGGCCGAAGCTATGGC. Translation: CAWSVGGGRSYG. The full CDR3 reads CAWSVGGGRSYGYTF.

In its sample, this clone was seen many times. With the read ending 3 residues before the CDR3 end, the germline J gene is used to fill in that end. The rearrangement links TRBV12-3 or TRBV12-4 to TRBJ1-5, with D possibly being TRBD1 (5 bases). Between the trimmed V and J ends, which lost 5 bases and 1 base, there was a span of 18 bases. The length of the CDR3 is 17 residues. The CDR3 region is CASSGDSGVWSNQPQHF. CDR3 bases read: TGTGCCAGCAGTGGAGACTCGGGGGTTTGGAGCAATCAGCCC.

This clone was recorded at least ten times. This CDR3 reads CASSPPSGRDTDTQYF. CDR3 DNA, as far as it was read: TGTGCCAGCAGCCCCCCCAGCGGGAGGGATACAGATACG. The J gene is TRBJ2-3, the V gene TRBV2, with 10 bases lining up with TRBD2. The CDR3 goes on 3 residues after the read ends, and that part is filled in from the germline J gene. Per germline, CDR1 SNHLY and CDR2 FYNNEI. With V trimmed by 6 bases and J by 3 bases, 9 bases remained unmatched. The CDR3 is 16 residues long.

Many counts were recorded for this clone. The CDR3 spells CASSFSGSTDTQYF. Incomplete CDR3 DNA: TGTGCCAGTTCTTTTAGCGGGAGTACAGATACG. The genes are TRBV28 and TRBJ2-3; 9 bases align to TRBD2. The read falls 3 residues short of the CDR3 end, and the missing part is taken from the germline J gene. After removal of 9 bases from V and 3 bases from J, the junction contained 7 bases not matched to a gene. The length of the CDR3 is 14 residues. Germline lookup yields CDR1 MDHEN and CDR2 SYDVKM.

This clone was counted ten times or more. The read gets to within 3 residues of the CDR3 end, and the germline J gene fills in the rest. The J gene is TRBJ2-7, the V gene TRBV7-8; 9 bases are shared with TRBD1. CDR1 is SGHVS and CDR2 is FQNEAQ in the germline V gene. Unmatched junction bases numbered 5, after V lost 0 bases and J lost 2 bases. The CDR3 runs 16 residues. CDR3 region: CASSLAMGQGPYEQYF. The covered CDR3 bases are TGTGCCAGCAGCTTAGCAATGGGACAGGGACCCTACGAG.

There are many counts of this clone. The missing CDR3 end, 3 residues past where the read stops, is filled in from the germline J gene. This rearrangement joins TRBV2 to TRBJ2-1; D call uncertain. Germline CDR1 reads SNHLY; CDR2 reads FYNNEI. This CDR3 is 12 amino acids long. Trimming left V 6 bases short and J 8 bases short, with 11 bases between. The CDR3 region is CASSVRRDEQFF. CDR3 DNA, as far as it was read: TGTGCCAGCAGCGTTCGTAGGGATGAG.

This clone was found many times. CDR3 DNA, as far as it was read: TGTGCTTTAAGCGGGCGTTTATCCTACAATGAG. Its translation is CALSGRLSYNE. The whole CDR3 sequence is CALSGRLSYNEQFF. The rearrangement uses TRBV30 and TRBJ2-1; the D gene is possibly TRBD2 (6 bases). Coverage ceases 3 residues before the CDR3 finishes, and the germline J gene fills in the end. Germline CDR1 and CDR2: GTSNPN and SVGIG (reference sequence). The CDR3 contains 14 residues.

This clone was picked up many times. With the read ending 3 residues before the CDR3 end, the germline J gene is used to fill in that end. The V and J genes are TRBV19 and TRBJ2-3; D may be TRBD2 (6 bases). Germline-derived CDR1 and CDR2 are LNHDA and SQIVND (reference sequence). V was clipped by 5 bases and J by 7 bases, with 19 bases between them. This CDR3 spans 15 amino acids. Partial CDR3 DNA: TGTGCCAGTAGTTTATGGGACTCCCCAATAAATACG. The encoded protein is CASSLWDSPINT. In full, the CDR3 is CASSLWDSPINTQYF. Together with reference TRBV19 and TRBJ2-3, the CDR3 gives the full variable domain: DGGITQSPKYLFRKEGQNVTLSCEQNLNHDAMYWYRQDPGQGLRLIYYSQIVNDFQKGDIAEGYSVSREKKESFPLTVTSAQKNPTAFYLCASSLWDSPINTQYFGPGTRLTVL.

This clone came up many times. From the germline J gene comes the end of the CDR3, since the read stops 3 residues before it. The chain couples TRBV5-6 to TRBJ2-7, with TRBD2 matching over 13 bases. This CDR3 has 15 amino acids. Germline assignment: CDR1 SGHDT and CDR2 YYEEEE. Trimming removed 0 bases from V and 5 bases from J; junction bases left unmatched: 2. The CDR3 bases that were read are TGTGCCAGCAGCTTGGCGGGACTAGCGGGGCACGAG. Translating gives CASSLAGLAGHE. The CDR3 as a whole reads CASSLAGLAGHEQYF.

There are many counts of this clone. From the germline J gene comes the end of the CDR3, since the read stops 3 residues before it. This chain connects TRBV28 to TRBJ1-1, with D possibly matching TRBD1 (6 bases). V was clipped by 5 bases and J by 5 bases, with 9 bases between them. Germline V gene lookup returns CDR1 MDHEN and CDR2 SYDVKM. The CDR3 totals 12 residues. The CDR3 sequence: CASSPGVTEAFF. Partial CDR3 DNA: TGTGCCAGCAGTCCAGGGGTAACTGAA.

This clone was found many times. The sequenced fragment ends 3 residues before the CDR3 boundary, so the rest is inferred from the germline J gene. The rearrangement links TRBV7-3 to TRBJ2-5, with 7 bases fitting TRBD2. The V gene's germline CDR1 is SGHTA and CDR2 FQGTGA. The CDR3 loop spans 13 amino acids. V was clipped by 4 bases and J by 5 bases; unmatched bases: 4. The CDR3 sequence: CASSWGGGETQYF. CDR3 DNA, as far as it was read: TGTGCCAGCAGCTGGGGGGGAGGGGAGACC. The variable domain in full, completed from reference TRBV7-3 and TRBJ2-5, reads GAGVSQTPSNKVTEKGKYVELRCDPISGHTALYWYRQSLGQGPEFLIYFQGTGAADDSGLPNDRFFAVRPEGSVSTLKIQRTERGDSAVYLCASSWGGGETQYFGPGTRLLVL.

This clone was detected many times. The CDR3: CAISEPGLAGGDTQYF. CDR3 DNA, as far as it was read: TGTGCCATCAGTGAGCCTGGACTAGCGGGGGGTGATACG. The rearrangement joins TRBV10-3 to TRBJ2-3; 14 nucleotides agree with TRBD2. The read finishes 3 residues shy of the CDR3 end, and the germline J gene is used to complete it. V was clipped by 2 bases and J by 6 bases; unmatched bases: 4. Germline CDR1 and CDR2: ENHRY and SYGVKD. The CDR3 is 16 residues long.

There are many counts of this clone. The CDR3 here is CATNRGGAAGEDTQYF. The CDR3 bases that were read are TGTGCCACCAATAGGGGGGGGGCTGCCGGGGAAGATACG. The chain carries TRBV6-2 or TRBV6-3 and TRBJ2-3; D is perhaps TRBD2 (7 bases). The sequenced fragment ends 3 residues before the CDR3 boundary, so the rest is inferred from the germline J gene. CDR3 length: 16 residues. Trimming removed 10 bases at V and 5 bases at J, with 25 bases between. Germline CDR1 reads MNHEY; CDR2 reads SVGEGT.

This clone occurred many times. The read ends 3 residues before the CDR3 terminus; that terminus is restored from the germline J gene. The rearrangement links TRBV20-1 to TRBJ1-6; the D is unclear. The V gene lost 0 bases and the J gene lost 6 bases, with 12 bases spanning the gap. This CDR3 region has 15 residues. Germline CDR1 and CDR2: DFQATT and SNEGSKA (reference sequence). The DNA read from the CDR3 is TGCAGTGCTAGAGATTCAACAGAAGTTAATTCACCC. As protein: CSARDSTEVNSP. Given in full, the CDR3 is CSARDSTEVNSPLHF.

This clone occurred many times. The read is 3 residues too short to cover the CDR3 end, so that end is filled in from the germline J gene. V gene TRBV19 combines with J gene TRBJ1-5; unclear D gene. Germline V gene sequence: CDR1 LNHDA, CDR2 SQIVND (reference sequence). The CDR3 has 12 amino acids. Trimming shortened V by 6 bases and J by 3 bases, and 6 bases separated the two germline ends. The CDR3 protein is CASRASNQPQHF. The CDR3 DNA, read in part, is TGTGCCAGTAGAGCCTCCAATCAGCCC.

This clone was picked up a small number of times. Coverage ceases 3 residues before the CDR3 finishes, and the germline J gene fills in the end. The chain employs TRBV7-8 and TRBJ2-5, with 12 bases matching TRBD2. Germline V gives CDR1 SGHVS, CDR2 FQNEAQ. After removal of 5 bases from V and 2 bases from J, the junction contained 9 bases not matched to a gene. The length of the CDR3 is 17 residues. CDR3 residues: CASSRTGTSGSQETQYF. The sequenced CDR3 bases are TGTGCCAGCAGCCGGACTGGGACTAGCGGGTCTCAAGAGACC.

This clone has more than one count but fewer than ten. The CDR3 end is not reached by the read, which stops 3 residues before it; the germline J gene fills it in. The V and J genes are TRBV5-6 and TRBJ1-1, with D possibly TRBD1 on 6 matching bases. Trimming pared 2 bases from V and 0 bases from J, leaving 8 bases between. Germline lookup yields CDR1 SGHDT and CDR2 YYEEEE. This CDR3 comprises 14 residues. The CDR3 here is CASSFGQLNTEAFF. CDR3 bases read: TGTGCCAGCAGCTTTGGACAGTTGAACACTGAA.

The sample holds a few counts of this clone. The DNA ends 3 residues before the CDR3 does, and the rest of the CDR3 is filled in from the germline J gene. V gene TRBV6-1 combines with J gene TRBJ1-2; no definite D call. CDR1 is MNHNS and CDR2 is SASEGT in the germline V gene. Trimming took 4 bases from V and 0 from J, leaving 15 bases between them. The CDR3 consists of 16 residues. The part of the CDR3 DNA that was read is TGTGCCAGCAGTGCTCAACTACCTAAAGCTAACTATGGC. Translation: CASSAQLPKANYG. The whole CDR3 reads CASSAQLPKANYGYTF.

This clone was counted at least ten times. The sequenced part of the CDR3 DNA is TGCAGTGCTGAACCGACGGAGGGAACTAGCGGGAGGATATCGAACAATGAG. Translated: CSAEPTEGTSGRISNNE. The whole CDR3 sequence is CSAEPTEGTSGRISNNEQFF. V gene TRBV20-1 combines with J gene TRBJ2-1; 12 bases match TRBD2. The read ends 3 residues shy of where the CDR3 ends; the end is completed using the germline J gene. After removal of 5 bases from V and 5 bases from J, the junction contained 22 bases not matched to a gene. Germline lookup yields CDR1 DFQATT and CDR2 SNEGSKA (reference sequence). The CDR3 sequence is 20 residues long.